What follows are 20 T cell receptor beta chains derived from one specimen sequenced in a study of T cells in Graves' hyperthyroidism and ophthalmopathy. Amplification targeted TCR beta CDR3 regions from RNA transcripts. The TCR CDR3 was amplified in a first-round RT-PCR using the HTBI primer set. TCRdb reprocessed the multiplex PCR reads via MiXCR and lists one record per CDR3 protein. The sample gives approximately 100,000 distinct CDR3 sequences, around 42% of which show up once; approximately 10% is in the top ten. Sequencing was performed on peripheral blood or thyroid tissue (not recorded which). These receptors all stem from a woman aged 25 to 39 with Graves' hyperthyroidism.

The CDR3 DNA reads TGCAGTGCTATGACAGGGGGCGGCACAGATACGCAGTATTTT. Translation gives CSAMTGGGTDTQYF. J is TRBJ2-3 and V is TRBV20-1; 10 nucleotides align to TRBD1. Losses at the gene ends were 4 bases for V and 1 base for J; bases not matched to a gene: 2. Germline V gene sequence: CDR1 DFQATT, CDR2 SNEGSKA (reference sequence). The CDR3 consists of 14 residues.

The chain has TRBV24-1 and TRBJ2-5; 9 bases agree with TRBD2. V lost 5 bases, J lost 3 bases, and 3 bases stayed unmatched. CDR1 KGHDR and CDR2 SFDVKD come from the germline V gene. The CDR3 runs 14 residues. The chain's CDR3 is CATSGSGRKETQYF. The CDR3 DNA reads as TGTGCCACCAGTGGTAGCGGGAGAAAAGAGACCCAGTACTTC.

Worth noting for this clonotype: Just one base apart from a much larger clone, this may be a read error. The V and J genes are TRBV24-1 and TRBJ2-7; 8 bases fit TRBD2. The CDR3 consists of 14 residues. Germline values: CDR1 KGHDR, CDR2 SFDVKD. V lost 11 bases, J lost 8 bases, and 16 bases stayed unmatched. CDR3 coding DNA: TGTGCCAGCAGCCCTTGGGGCGGGAGGTACAAGCAGTACTTC. This encodes CASSPWGGRYKQYF.

Comments on this clonotype: An end of the junction does not agree with germline; a read error may underlie this. The chain combines TRBV30 with TRBJ2-7; D is possibly TRBD1 (5 bases). The CDR3 spans 13 residues. In germline, CDR1 is GTSNPN, CDR2 SVGIG (reference sequence). Here the CDR3 reads CAWSEGRTYGQYF. CDR3 nucleotide sequence: TGTGCCTGGAGTGAGGGGCGGACCTACGGGCAGTACTTC.

V usage is TRBV7-9 and J usage is TRBJ2-7, with a possible D match to TRBD1 (6 bases). V was clipped by 5 bases and J by 7 bases, with 9 bases between them. The CDR3 sequence is 11 residues long. CDR1 is SEHNR and CDR2 is FQNEAQ in the germline V gene (reference sequence). This CDR3 is CASSTDREQYF. CDR3 bases: TGTGCCAGCAGCACCGACAGGGAGCAGTACTTC.

With regard to this clonotype: It may be a read error: a sequence one base away is much more abundant. This chain links TRBV6-5 with TRBJ1-1; the D is unclear. Germline CDR1 and CDR2: MNHEY and SVGAGI. Trimming shortened V by 3 bases and J by 4 bases, and 12 bases separated the two germline ends. This CDR3 comprises 14 residues. CDR3 loop: CASSYDLWITEAFF. For the CDR3, the DNA is TGTGCCAGCAGTTATGATCTTTGGATCACTGAAGCTTTCTTT.

Notes on this clonotype: One end of the junction fails to match germline, which may point to a read error. V is TRBV20-1 and J is TRBJ2-7; 9 nucleotides line up with TRBD1. The CDR3 extends over 13 amino acids. The germline gives CDR1 DFQATT, CDR2 SNEGSKA (reference sequence). The CDR3 spells CSALSEDRGYVQF. The CDR3 DNA is TGCAGTGCTCTTTCCGAGGACAGGGGCTACGTGCAATTC.

At least ten counts were recorded for this clonotype. V and J are TRBV4-2 and TRBJ2-2; D is ambiguous. CDR1 and CDR2 (germline): LGHNA, YNFKEQ. Trimming pared 2 bases from V and 4 bases from J, leaving 14 bases between. This CDR3 contains 16 residues. The CDR3 is CASSQLSVMGTGELFF. In DNA, the CDR3 is TGTGCCAGCAGCCAACTCTCCGTTATGGGCACCGGGGAGCTGTTTTTT.

This clonotype was counted between two and nine times. Possible read error: a much larger clone is one base away. The chain carries TRBV18 and TRBJ2-2; unclear D gene. The germline V gene has CDR1 KGHSH and CDR2 LQKENI. The CDR3 totals 13 residues. CDR3: CGSSSQFTGELFF. The CDR3 bases are TGTGGCAGCTCATCGCAGTTCACCGGGGAGCTGTTTTTT. The full variable domain, with the rest looked up from reference TRBV18 and TRBJ2-2, is NAGVMQNPRHLVRRRGQEARLRCSPMKGHSHVYWYRQLPEEGLKFMVYLQKENIIDESGMPKERFSAEFPKEGPSILRIQQVVRGDSAAYFCGSSSQFTGELFFGEGSRLTVL.

V is TRBV20-1 and J is TRBJ1-2, with 9 bases that match TRBD1. CDR1 DFQATT and CDR2 SNEGSKA come from the germline V gene (reference sequence). This CDR3 has 14 amino acids. With 3 bases clipped from V and 6 bases from J, the junction kept 8 bases outside the gene matches. The CDR3 bases are TGCAGTGCTAGCCCGGGACAGGGCCCCGATGGCTACACCTTC. Translation: CSASPGQGPDGYTF.

This clonotype has a count of ten or more. The V call is TRBV12-3 or TRBV12-4, the J call TRBJ2-5, with D tentatively TRBD2 (6 bases). This CDR3 has 15 amino acids. V shed 8 bases and J shed 1 base, with 17 bases lying between them. Here the CDR3 DNA reads TGTGCCAGCGTCGCGGGGATCGACATCCAAGAGACCCAGTACTTC. Residues: CASVAGIDIQETQYF.

Ten or more counts support this clonotype. This chain joins TRBV20-1 and TRBJ2-7; 8 bases are shared with TRBD2. The germline gives CDR1 DFQATT, CDR2 SNEGSKA (reference sequence). There are 14 residues in the CDR3. With 6 bases clipped from V and 4 bases from J, the junction kept 11 bases outside the gene matches. CDR3: CSAKKGLGNYEQYF. The CDR3 DNA sequence: TGCAGTGCCAAAAAGGGACTAGGAAATTACGAGCAGTACTTC.

A word on this clonotype: This sequence may be a read error, since a much larger clone differs from it by one base. The chain has TRBV20-1 and TRBJ2-3; 9 bases are a match to TRBD2. Per germline, CDR1 DFQATT and CDR2 SNEGSKA (reference sequence). CDR3 size: 20 residues. V lost 8 bases and J lost 0; bases outside the gene matches: 24. CDR3: CSTPCGWECGRAVSTDTQYF. CDR3 sequence (DNA): TGCAGTACCCCATGTGGGTGGGAATGCGGGAGGGCCGTTAGCACAGATACGCAGTATTTT.

This clonotype was seen once. The chain has TRBV7-9 and TRBJ2-5, with D perhaps TRBD1 (5 bases). Germline V gene data show CDR1 as SEHNR and CDR2 as FQNEAQ (reference sequence). The CDR3 extends over 14 amino acids. The V end was cut by 6 bases, the J end by 4 bases, with 15 bases between. The CDR3 protein is CASSLWGQGETQYF. For the CDR3, the DNA is TGTGCCAGCAGTTTATGGGGCCAAGGAGAGACCCAGTACTTC.

Comment on this clonotype: The conserved closing phenylalanine or tryptophan is absent in this CDR3, likely reflecting a read error. The chain combines TRBV7-9 with TRBJ2-7; TRBD1 matches at 9 bases. CDR1 and CDR2 (germline): SEHNR, FQNEAQ (reference sequence). Unmatched junction bases numbered 12, after V lost 5 bases and J lost 4 bases. The CDR3 length is 16 residues. CDR3 amino acids: CASSAGTGSERYEQYL. The CDR3, as DNA: TGTGCCAGCAGCGCAGGGACAGGGTCGGAGAGGTACGAGCAGTACTTA.

The chain couples TRBV20-1 to TRBJ2-3; TRBD2 matches at 14 bases. V lost 6 bases to trimming and J lost 7 bases; unmatched junction nucleotides: 6. Germline V gene data show CDR1 as DFQATT and CDR2 as SNEGSKA (reference sequence). The length of the CDR3 is 14 residues. CDR3 sequence (DNA): TGCAGTGCATTGGGACTAGCGGGAGTATATACGCAGTATTTT. This gives the protein CSALGLAGVYTQYF.

About this clonotype: A read error may produce the germline difference seen at one junction end. J is TRBJ2-5 and V is TRBV28; TRBD2 agrees at 7 bases. This CDR3 has 16 amino acids. Per the germline V gene, CDR1 is MDHEN and CDR2 is SYDVKM. The CDR3 coding sequence is TGCGCCAGCAGTTTAGGGCTAGCGGAGCTTTGTGAGACCCAGTACTTC. It is translated as CASSLGLAELCETQYF.

The chain uses TRBV7-1 and TRBJ2-7, with TRBD1 identical over 8 bases. TRBV7-1 is annotated as an ORF whose role is uncertain. The junction had 3 bases not matched to a gene; V was cut back by 2 bases and J by 9 bases. CDR3 length equals 12 residues. The CDR3 DNA is TGTGCCAGCAGCTCACCAGGGACAGGGCAGTACTTC. It specifies CASSSPGTGQYF.

This chain uses TRBV9 with TRBJ2-5; TRBD1 matches 11 bases. J was trimmed by 7 bases and V by 4 bases; bases with no gene match: 12. CDR3 length: 16 amino acids. Germline CDR1 is SGDLS and CDR2 is YYNGEE. DNA of the CDR3: TGTGCCAGCAGCCCCTACGGACAGGGGGCTCGGGGGACCCAGTACTTC. It codes for CASSPYGQGARGTQYF.

This clonotype was picked up many times. This chain links TRBV10-3 with TRBJ1-2, with D hard to call. Germline values: CDR1 ENHRY, CDR2 SYGVKD. The CDR3 extends over 14 amino acids. V lost 5 bases, J lost 7 bases, and 17 bases lay in between. The CDR3 here is CAISLDPSYGGYTF. Here the CDR3 DNA reads TGTGCCATCAGTTTAGACCCAAGTTACGGTGGCTACACCTTC.